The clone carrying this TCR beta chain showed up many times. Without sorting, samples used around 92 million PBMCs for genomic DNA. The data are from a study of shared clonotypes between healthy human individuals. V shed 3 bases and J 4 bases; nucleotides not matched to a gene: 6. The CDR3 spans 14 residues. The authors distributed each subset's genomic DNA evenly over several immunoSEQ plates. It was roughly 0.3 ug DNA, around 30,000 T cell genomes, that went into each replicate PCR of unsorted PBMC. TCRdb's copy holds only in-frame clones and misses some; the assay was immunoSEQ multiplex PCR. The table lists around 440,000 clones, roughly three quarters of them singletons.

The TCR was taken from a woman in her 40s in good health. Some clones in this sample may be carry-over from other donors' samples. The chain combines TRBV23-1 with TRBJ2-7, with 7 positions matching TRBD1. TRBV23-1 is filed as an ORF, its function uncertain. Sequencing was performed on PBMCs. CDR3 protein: CASSHPGGGYEQYF. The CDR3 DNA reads TGCGCCAGCAGTCACCCAGGGGGTGGGTACGAGCAGTACTTC.